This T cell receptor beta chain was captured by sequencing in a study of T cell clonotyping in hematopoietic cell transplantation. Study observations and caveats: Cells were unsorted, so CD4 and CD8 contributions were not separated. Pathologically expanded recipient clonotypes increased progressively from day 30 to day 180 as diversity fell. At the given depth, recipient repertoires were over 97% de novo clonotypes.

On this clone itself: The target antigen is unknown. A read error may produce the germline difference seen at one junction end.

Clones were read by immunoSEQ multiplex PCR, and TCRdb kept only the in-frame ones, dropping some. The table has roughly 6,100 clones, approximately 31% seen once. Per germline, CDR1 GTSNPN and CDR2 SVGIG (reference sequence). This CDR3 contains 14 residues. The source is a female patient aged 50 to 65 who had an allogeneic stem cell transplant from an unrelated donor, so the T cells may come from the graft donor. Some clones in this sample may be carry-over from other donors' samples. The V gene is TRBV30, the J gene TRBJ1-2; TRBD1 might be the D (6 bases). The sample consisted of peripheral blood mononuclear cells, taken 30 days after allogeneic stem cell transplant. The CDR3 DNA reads TGCGCCTGGAGTTACAGGGCCGACCTCTATGGCTACACCTTC. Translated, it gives CAWSYRADLYGYTF. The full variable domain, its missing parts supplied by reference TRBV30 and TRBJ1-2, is SQTIHQWPATLVQPVGSPLSLECTVEGTSNPNLYWYRQAAGRGLQLLFYSVGIGQISSEVPQNLSASRPQDRQFILSSKKLLLSDSGFYLCAWSYRADLYGYTFGSGTRLTVV.